Only a few counts were recorded for the clone carrying this T cell receptor beta chain. This entry comes from a study of T cell responses to AZD1222 COVID-19 vaccine. The data were produced by immunoSEQ multiplex PCR, yet TCRdb's version contains in-frame clones alone and is incomplete. The sample has 150,000 to 200,000 clones; 90% to 95% are singletons. Germline lookup yields CDR1 LGHDT and CDR2 YNNKEL (reference sequence). With 0 bases removed from V and 0 bases from J, the gap between germline ends came to 12 bases. CDR3 size: 18 residues. The origin of this receptor is an adult in good health. The material was peripheral blood, obtained on day 0 of AZD1222 vaccination. V usage is TRBV3-1 (or the pseudogene TRBV3-2) and J usage is TRBJ1-6; no clear D. The CDR3 DNA follows: TGTGCCAGCAGCCAAGATAAGGCACCGAGCTCCTATAATTCACCCCTCCACTTT. Protein: CASSQDKAPSSYNSPLHF.